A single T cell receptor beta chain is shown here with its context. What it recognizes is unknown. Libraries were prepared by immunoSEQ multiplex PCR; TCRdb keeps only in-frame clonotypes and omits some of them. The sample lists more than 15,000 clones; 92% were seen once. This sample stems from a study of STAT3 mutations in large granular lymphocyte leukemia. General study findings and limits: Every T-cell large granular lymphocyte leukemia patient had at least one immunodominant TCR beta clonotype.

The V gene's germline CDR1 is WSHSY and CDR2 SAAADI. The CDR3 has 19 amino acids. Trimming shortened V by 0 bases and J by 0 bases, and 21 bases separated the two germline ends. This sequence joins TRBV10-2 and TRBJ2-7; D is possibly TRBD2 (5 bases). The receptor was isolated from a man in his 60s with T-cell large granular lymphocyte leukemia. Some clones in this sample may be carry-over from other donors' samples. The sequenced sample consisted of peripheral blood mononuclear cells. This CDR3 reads CASSESRGLTAASSYEQYF. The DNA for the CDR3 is TGCGCCAGCAGTGAGTCGAGAGGGCTAACGGCGGCCAGCTCCTACGAGCAGTACTTC.